This T cell receptor beta chain was identified during a study of blood T cell repertoires in COVID-19. Study overall: Material from acute and convalescent COVID-19 was sourced from the United States, Italy and Spain. Sample material is recorded as cDNA or gDNA derived from T cells, B-cell-depleted T cells, or PBMCs.

Trimming cost V 5 bases and J 6 bases; bases outside gene matches: 9. The CDR3 covers 15 residues. Germline values: CDR1 SGHTA, CDR2 FQGTGA. Authors' analysis steps: The authors estimated nucleated cell counts from reference gene primer amplification. The protocol was immunoSEQ multiplex PCR, while the TCRdb copy is restricted to in-frame clones and leaves out a portion. V, J and clone size were drawn from that table, and D and trimming were deduced from the DNA. The table lists more than 50,000 clones, roughly 71% of them singletons. V and J are TRBV7-3 and TRBJ1-2; 10 positions match TRBD1. The sequenced sample consisted of peripheral blood. The sequence derives from a woman aged 80 or over with acute or convalescent COVID-19. The CDR3: CASSEGTGAFNGYTF. In nucleotides, the CDR3 is TGTGCCAGCAGCGAAGGGACAGGGGCGTTTAATGGCTACACCTTC.